The entry below gives a single T cell receptor (beta chain) sequence along with its context. This clone was recorded once. There is no known antigen for this receptor. Per-base qualities were not stored, and no clone one base away is much larger. This specimen belongs to a study of cytomegalovirus exposure and HLA in healthy donors (dated by TCRdb to about 2017). Context from the whole study: In an earlier analysis of 587 of the donors, about 260 Gb of sequence data and roughly 100 million unique TCR beta sequences from roughly 180 million T cells were reported. Approximately 300 gigabases of sequencing data and around 80 million unique TCR sequences made up an early release that covered over 550 HLA-typed donors. Of the roughly 430 genotyped donors, about 84% fell in the genetic ancestry cluster associated with self-reported Caucasian donors. The study was designed to test whether signatures of past pathogen exposure could be identified by cataloging public T cell receptors. The T cell repertoires of about 700 subjects were profiled by immunosequencing and related to cytomegalovirus serostatus. Along with the approximately 600-subject first cohort, a separate validation cohort of more than 90 different subjects was used. To predict cytomegalovirus infection status, the study brought together high-throughput TCR immunosequencing, statistical association of individual TCRs with disease status, and machine learning. In a later analysis, previously published TCR beta repertoires from 666 donors were re-analyzed and high-resolution HLA genotyping was added so that TCR occurrence patterns could be studied. In the later analysis, no new phenotypic data were used to find candidate immune exposures; instead, reliance was placed on TCR beta sequences and their occurrence across donors. An earlier analysis of fewer than 750 of the donors used high-throughput TCR beta sequencing to judge whether each TCR beta V gene segment behaved as functional or pseudogenic. Alongside the repertoire data, information on donor age, sex, ethnicity and CMV serostatus was compiled. In a later genetic analysis, genome-wide SNP genotypes for about 65% of the 666 donors were used, and that subset was treated as a discovery cohort. Every repertoire in the discovery cohort had been generated on one and the same sequencing platform. HLA typing included class I and class II loci at four-digit resolution. Typing coverage differed by locus: A, B, C, DRB1 and DQB1 were typed in about 620-640 donors, DQA1 in around 500, DPA1 in 600 to 610, and DPB1 in approximately 450. Because of strong linkage in the cohort, roughly five DR-DQ haplotypes were treated as single units for association and clustering. Among 300 to 500 genotyped donors of the cohort, an average of about 220,000 unique TCR beta nucleotide sequences was sequenced per donor, of which 15% to 20% were non-productive.

Library preparation employed the immunoSEQ multiplex PCR assay. For the multiplex PCR, a mixture combining 60 forward primers for TCR Vbeta segments and 13 reverse primers for TCR Jbeta segments was used. The CDR3 region of rearranged TCR beta genes was amplified from genomic DNA with a multiplex PCR assay. The amplified TCR beta libraries were sequenced on the Illumina HiSeq System as 87-base-pair reads. In the paper's pipeline: A later analysis counted 65 million to 90 million unique TCR beta chains across the 666 repertoires, and 10 million to 12 million of these chains were shared by at least two donors. A nearest-neighbor algorithm error-corrected the raw reads and collapsed the reads into unique sequences, merging closely related sequences to remove PCR and sequencing errors. V, D and J gene segments were assigned by aligning CDR3 sequences to IMGT reference sequences. Each retained sequence needed at least a six-nucleotide match to both a V gene segment and a J gene segment. Rearrangements were called productive when the CDR3 lacked stop codons and stayed in frame with V and J; all others were non-productive. Following IMGT convention, CDR3 was defined as the stretch from the second conserved V-encoded cysteine up to the conserved J-encoded phenylalanine. In an earlier analysis of 550 to 650 of the donors, sequences lacking an unambiguous match to a single V gene segment were excluded. In an earlier analysis of approximately 590 of the donors, a V segment was called functional when productive rearrangements were above 56.7%, and segregating when the standard deviation between donors exceeded 5%. To diagnose cytomegalovirus status from the catalog of TCR beta chain sequences, a statistical classification framework was built. In a later analysis, V and J genes were assigned by comparing TCR nucleotide sequences against IMGT/GENE-DB human TR gene sequences. Using the TCRdist pipeline, a later analysis assigned CDR3 sequences along with most-parsimonious VDJ recombination scenarios. A later analysis defined each TCR beta chain by its CDR3 amino acid sequence plus V-gene family, and excluded reads lacking a unique V-gene family. In a later analysis, approximately 640 highly shared, low-generation-probability nucleotide sequences were removed to address suspected cross-contamination and a sequencing artifact. In a later analysis, a clonal expansion index for each public chain was calculated from normalized within-repertoire ranks of inferred template counts. In a later analysis, generation probabilities were computed using a VDJ recombination model fitted to out-of-frame rearrangements, and the results were checked against IGoR. A later analysis scored TCR-TCR, TCR-HLA and TCR-CMV co-occurrence with hypergeometric tests, applying a repertoire-size bias correction to TCR pairs. False discovery rates were estimated in a later analysis by permuting HLA or CMV assignments 20 times. In a later analysis, co-occurring TCRs were grouped using DBSCAN, with TCRdist sequence similarity added in when clustering inside HLA-allele-positive subsets. Co-occurrence clustering excluded repertoires with fewer than 30,000 or more than 120,000 public chains, plus five with anomalous nucleotide sharing. TCRdb holds this immuneACCESS table with in-frame rearrangements only. Some clones are missing; in checked studies, unresolved V genes explain under half, and the rest has no known cause. The V and J calls and clone size are taken from that table; D and trimming were inferred from the DNA. The sample yields fewer than 200,000 clones; about 72% were counted once. The biggest ten clones account for 2% to 3% of the sample.

The investigation overall reported the following: A few of the identified cytomegalovirus-associated TCR beta chains were confirmed in vitro to be specific for cytomegalovirus antigens. According to a later analysis, TCR association rates differed among HLA loci, with DRB1 alleles showing the most associated TCRs and HLA-C alleles showing the fewest. A later genetic analysis reported fewer N-insertions in productive TCRs among donors in an Asian-associated ancestry cluster than the roughly 620-donor mean. Most TCR sequences were observed very rarely across donors, whereas some public TCRs were present in many individuals. A later analysis reported that several top co-occurrence clusters appeared linked to parvovirus B19, influenza, CMV and Epstein-Barr virus. A cluster of highly shared sequence variants was judged likely to represent a technical artifact of the sequencing pipeline. The authors suggested that the approach could potentially be generalized to other disease states and immunological phenotypes. The presence/absence analyses assumed that sequencing depth was roughly uniform across donors, and that assumption may not be true. The cohort was sequenced for TCR beta chains only, and without alpha or paired-chain data the features that could be detected were limited. In an earlier analysis of roughly 560 of the donors, most TCR beta V segments were observed in productive rearrangements about 90% or about 30% of the time, broadly matching IMGT annotations. A further reported finding was that TCR beta sequences accurately predicted the HLA-A and HLA-B alleles for most subjects in the first cohort. Some IMGT-functional V segments, including TRBV6-2 and TRBV6-3, could not be told apart with the 87-base-pair reads, so those segments were excluded. The classifier was reported to diagnose cytomegalovirus status with high specificity and sensitivity in both the original and validation cohorts. In a later genetic analysis, a missense DCLRE1C variant was associated with V-gene and J-gene trimming of TCR beta chains, and the association was replicated in an independent cohort. Correlated functional status among segregating V segments might reflect linkage disequilibrium, but an unknown experimental factor could not be ruled out. Because counts were too low, some 17 rarely observed V segments, including chromosome 9 orphons, were excluded from the earlier analysis of several hundred of the donors. A later analysis associated some 17,000 TCR beta sequences with specific HLA alleles at a false discovery rate of 0.05. In a later analysis, HLA-associated TCR beta chains showed more clonal expansion and lower generation probabilities than non-associated chains that were equally common. For the cohort, immune exposure information was limited to CMV serostatus. In the study, around 150 TCR beta chains were listed as associated with cytomegalovirus. Most CMV-associated TCR beta chains appeared to be HLA-restricted in a later analysis, and the HLA associations seemed to be driven largely by CMV exposure. When HLA alleles, especially DR and DQ, strongly co-occurred, attributing TCR associations to individual alleles was difficult. Because HLA typing was unavailable for some donors at each locus, only the typed subset was used in association tests.

The cohort was made up of about 670 healthy bone marrow donors. At the time of sampling, all cohort members were nominally healthy, though unrecorded immune exposures were likely present. Of the roughly 700 cohort members, just under 300 had a positive CMV serostatus and 352 had a negative one, while no CMV serostatus was recorded for the donor. Each donor provided a peripheral blood sample, and peripheral blood mononuclear cells were used for TCR beta sequencing. Genomic DNA extraction from the blood cell samples was performed with the Qiagen DNeasy Blood Extraction Kit. The germline V gene gives CDR1 as MGHRA and CDR2 as YSYEKL. V is cut back by 4 bases and J by 0 bases, with 9 bases in the junction unmatched. The CDR3 runs 17 amino acids, cysteine and phenylalanine included. Only the CDR3 DNA is retained, 51 bases long and in frame from the first base.

The rearrangement joined TRBV4-1 to TRBJ1-3, and TRBD1 matches 7 of the central bases. This clonotype originated in a human donor in good health. The source material was PBMCs. In nucleotide form, the sequence is TGCGCCAGCAGCCGCAACAGGGGTCCCCCCTCTGGAAACACCATATATTTT. This codes for CASSRNRGPPSGNTIYF.